Given below is one T cell receptor beta chain in context. The CDR3 has 17 residues. Per germline, CDR1 MNHNS and CDR2 SASEGT. With 6 bases clipped from V and 2 bases from J, the junction kept 7 bases outside the gene matches. In the original workflow: Cell counts per sample came from amplifying reference gene primers. Profiling relied on immunoSEQ multiplex PCR, and the TCRdb table lists in-frame clones only, not all of them. From that table come the V and J calls and clone size; the DNA was used to work out D and trimming. The sample lists 100,000 to 140,000 clones; about 90% were seen once. The data derive from a study of blood T cell repertoires in COVID-19. Study overall: Specimens from acute and convalescent COVID-19 originated in the United States, Italy and Spain. PBMCs, B-cell-depleted T cells, or T cells provided the cDNA or gDNA that made up the material.

J is TRBJ2-1 and V is TRBV6-1, with 13 positions matching TRBD2. This clonotype was sampled from a woman in her twenties or thirties with acute or convalescent COVID-19. The material sequenced was peripheral blood. The CDR3 is CASSETGTSGAYNEQFF. The CDR3 DNA reads TGTGCCAGCAGCGAAACGGGGACTAGCGGGGCCTACAATGAGCAGTTCTTC.